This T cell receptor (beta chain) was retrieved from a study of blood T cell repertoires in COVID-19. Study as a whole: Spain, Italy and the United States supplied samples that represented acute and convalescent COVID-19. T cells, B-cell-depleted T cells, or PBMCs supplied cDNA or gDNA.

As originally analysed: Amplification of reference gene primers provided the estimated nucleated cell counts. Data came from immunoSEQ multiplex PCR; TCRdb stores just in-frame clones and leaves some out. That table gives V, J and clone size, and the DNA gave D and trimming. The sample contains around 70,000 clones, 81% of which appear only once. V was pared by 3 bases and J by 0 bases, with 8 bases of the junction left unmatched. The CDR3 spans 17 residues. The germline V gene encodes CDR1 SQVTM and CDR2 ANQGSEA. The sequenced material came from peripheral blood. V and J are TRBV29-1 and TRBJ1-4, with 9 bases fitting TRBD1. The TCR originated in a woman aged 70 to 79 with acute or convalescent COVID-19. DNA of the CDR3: TGCAGCGTTGAGCGACAGGGGGATTTCGCAACTAATGAAAAACTGTTTTTT. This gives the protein CSVERQGDFATNEKLFF. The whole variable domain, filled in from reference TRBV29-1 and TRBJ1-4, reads SAVISQKPSRDICQRGTSLTIQCQVDSQVTMMFWYRQQPGQSLTLIATANQGSEATYESGFVIDKFPISRPNLTFSTLTVSNMSPEDSSIYLCSVERQGDFATNEKLFFGSGTQLSVL.